Presented here are 16 T cell receptor beta chains from one specimen sequenced in a study of OX40 agonist ivuxolimab in advanced cancers. The table came from immunoSEQ multiplex PCR; TCRdb's copy has only in-frame clones and leaves some out. Altogether some 66,000 clones are present, around 85% being singletons, with the ten largest covering about 0.76%. The source material was CD4+ or CD8+ T cells sorted from blood, sampled in a trial of the OX40 agonist ivuxolimab. These receptors were obtained from an adult with an advanced solid tumor such as melanoma, head and neck, liver or kidney cancer.

V gene TRBV7-6 combines with J gene TRBJ2-1, with no clear D. Germline V gene sequence: CDR1 SGHVS, CDR2 FNYEAQ. V dropped 2 bases and J dropped 6 bases, with 17 bases sitting between them. CDR3 length: 16 residues. CDR3 region: CASSLWASSTPNEQFF. The CDR3 DNA follows: TGTGCCAGCAGCTTATGGGCTAGTTCCACCCCCAATGAGCAGTTCTTC. The full variable domain, completed using reference TRBV7-6 and TRBJ2-1, is GAGVSQSPRYKVTKRGQDVALRCDPISGHVSLYWYRQALGQGPEFLTYFNYEAQQDKSGLPNDRFSAERPEGSISTLTIQRTEQRDSAMYRCASSLWASSTPNEQFFGPGTRLTVL.

This chain joins TRBV6-1 and TRBJ2-7; D is unresolved. The CDR3 is 15 amino acids. V was shortened by 6 bases and J by 0 bases, with 15 bases between the two germline ends. Germline V CDR1 and CDR2: MNHNS, SASEGT. CDR3 protein: CASRLDPLGSYEQYF. The CDR3 nucleotides read TGTGCCAGCAGGTTAGACCCTCTGGGCTCCTACGAGCAGTACTTC.

This clone has only one observation. The chain couples TRBV6-5 to TRBJ2-7, with 10 bases that match TRBD1. Germline CDR1 MNHEY, CDR2 SVGAGI. V shed 7 bases, J shed 5 bases, and the junction held 11 bases outside the gene matches. The length of the CDR3 is 15 residues. The CDR3 DNA is TGTGCCAGCACCCGCCTCTGGGACAGGGGCGACGAGCAGTACTTC. Protein: CASTRLWDRGDEQYF.

The chain couples TRBV10-3 to TRBJ2-1, with D hard to call. V lost 0 bases, J lost 0 bases, and 6 bases lay in between. Germline CDR1 is ENHRY and CDR2 is SYGVKD. CDR3 length: 15 amino acids. The CDR3 nucleotides are TGTGCCATCAGTGAGTCTGAGTACTCCTACAATGAGCAGTTCTTC. This encodes CAISESEYSYNEQFF.

This clone was detected once. This sequence joins TRBV5-6 and TRBJ1-6, with 7 positions matching TRBD1. Losses at the gene ends were 5 bases for V and 0 bases for J; bases not matched to a gene: 5. CDR3 size: 16 residues. Germline-derived CDR1 and CDR2 are SGHDT and YYEEEE. CDR3 loop: CASRTTGRSYNSPLHF. The CDR3 DNA reads as TGTGCCAGCAGGACGACAGGGCGCTCCTATAATTCACCCCTCCACTTT.

The V gene is TRBV28, the J gene TRBJ1-5; 7 bases match TRBD1. The CDR3 consists of 15 residues. J gave up 9 bases and V 3 bases, and 11 bases lay outside the gene matches. The germline gives CDR1 MDHEN, CDR2 SYDVKM. The CDR3 loop is CASSLWQGVGRPQHF. In DNA, the CDR3 is TGTGCCAGCAGTTTGTGGCAGGGGGTAGGACGGCCCCAGCATTTT. Complete variable domain (other parts from reference TRBV28 and TRBJ1-5): DVKVTQSSRYLVKRTGEKVFLECVQDMDHENMFWYRQDPGLGLRLIYFSYDVKMKEKGDIPEGYSVSREKKERFSLILESASTNQTSMYLCASSLWQGVGRPQHFGDGTRLSIL.

This chain uses TRBV5-1 with TRBJ2-2; weak D call: TRBD1 (5 bases). Trimming stripped 1 base from V and 4 bases from J, with 14 bases between. This CDR3 spans 16 amino acids. CDR1 and CDR2 from the germline V gene are SGHRS and YFSETQ. In DNA form, the CDR3 reads TGCGCCAGCAGCTTGAGGGTAGGGGTGATCACCGGGGAGCTGTTTTTT. It codes for CASSLRVGVITGELFF.

The gene calls are TRBV28 and TRBJ1-3; tentative D call: TRBD1 (6 bases). Looked up from germline, CDR1 is MDHEN and CDR2 is SYDVKM. The germline V and J ends were trimmed by 6 bases and 2 bases, with 17 bases remaining between them. This CDR3 has 16 amino acids. This CDR3 reads CASRVLMGGAGNTIYF. DNA of the CDR3: TGTGCCAGCAGGGTACTGATGGGGGGCGCTGGAAACACCATATATTTT.

The chain has TRBV7-6 and TRBJ2-1; 8 bases map to TRBD2. The CDR3 spans 16 residues. V shed 5 bases and J 4 bases; nucleotides not matched to a gene: 10. The V gene's germline CDR1 is SGHVS and CDR2 FNYEAQ. This CDR3 reads CASSQTTSAIYNEQFF. CDR3 bases: TGTGCCAGCAGCCAGACGACTAGCGCCATATACAATGAGCAGTTCTTC.

The chain couples TRBV30 to TRBJ2-1, with D uncertain. CDR1 is GTSNPN, CDR2 SVGIG, per germline (reference sequence). CDR3 size: 14 residues. Trimming left V 2 bases short and J 0 bases short, with 8 bases between. The CDR3 sequence: CAWSPPASYNEQFF. DNA of the CDR3: TGTGCCTGGAGTCCACCGGCCTCCTACAATGAGCAGTTCTTC.

The V call is TRBV19, the J call TRBJ1-5, with D possibly being TRBD1 (5 bases). The V end was cut by 3 bases, the J end by 5 bases, with 14 bases between. Germline loops: CDR1 LNHDA, CDR2 SQIVND (reference sequence). The CDR3 totals 15 residues. The CDR3 nucleotides are TGTGCCAGTAGTATGTTAGGGGCAGGTGATCAGCCCCAGCATTTT. Protein product: CASSMLGAGDQPQHF.

The rearrangement uses TRBV12-5 and TRBJ2-1; no clear D. V lost 8 bases and J 5 bases, leaving 10 bases between the germline ends. This CDR3 has 12 residues. Looked up from germline, CDR1 is LGHNT and CDR2 is FRNRAP. CDR3 region: CASNGNNNEQFF. The CDR3 DNA sequence: TGTGCTAGTAACGGTAATAACAATGAGCAGTTCTTC.

V and J are TRBV11-2 and TRBJ2-7; 7 bases agree with TRBD1. The germline CDR1 and CDR2 sequences are SGHAT and FQNNGV. V trimming: 6 bases; J trimming: 5 bases; junction bases outside the gene matches: 13. The CDR3 has 15 amino acids. The CDR3 region has the DNA TGTGCCAGCAGGACAATTAGACAGGGAAACGACGAGCAGTACTTC. Its protein product is CASRTIRQGNDEQYF.

This sequence joins TRBV18 and TRBJ2-5; tentatively, D is TRBD1 or TRBD2 (5 bases each). V was pared by 2 bases and J by 2 bases, with 12 bases between. CDR3 length: 15 amino acids. The V gene's germline CDR1 is KGHSH and CDR2 LQKENI. The CDR3 spells CASSPGTDSQETQYF. The DNA for the CDR3 is TGTGCCAGCTCACCAGGGACGGATTCACAAGAGACCCAGTACTTC.

This clone was detected once. This sequence joins TRBV7-2 and TRBJ2-3, with 12 positions matching TRBD2. The CDR3 runs to 16 residues. After removal of 4 bases from V and 3 bases from J, the junction contained 5 bases not matched to a gene. Germline CDR1 SGHTA, CDR2 FQGNSA. The CDR3 region is CASSSRLAGATDTQYF. For the CDR3, the DNA is TGTGCCAGCAGCTCACGACTAGCGGGGGCTACAGATACGCAGTATTTT. The whole variable domain, remainder taken from reference TRBV7-2 and TRBJ2-3, is GAGVSQSPSNKVTEKGKDVELRCDPISGHTALYWYRQSLGQGLEFLIYFQGNSAPDKSGLPSDRFSAERTGGSVSTLTIQRTQQEDSAVYLCASSSRLAGATDTQYFGPGTRLTVL.

The rearrangement links TRBV28 to TRBJ1-4; TRBD1 might be the D (6 bases). V was pared by 6 bases and J by 2 bases, with 13 bases between. The CDR3 spans 15 residues. The V gene's germline CDR1 is MDHEN and CDR2 SYDVKM. The CDR3 nucleotides are TGTGCCAGCAGCCGGGTGGGGGCTACTAATGAAAAACTGTTTTTT. Translated, it gives CASSRVGATNEKLFF.